These 19 T cell receptor beta chains share one sample of origin, sequenced in a study of blood T cells in healthy people across ages. Sample-barcoded 5' priming and a J-beta primer mix drove a second PCR of roughly 7 to 11 cycles. Each CDR3 protein is one row after TCRdb ran MiXCR on the 5' RACE reads. The sample lists some 1.6 million distinct CDR3 sequences, roughly a third occurring once. The specimen was blood. Every receptor here comes from a woman under 40 in good health.

The chain uses TRBV12-3 or TRBV12-4 and TRBJ1-5; no definite D call. Trimming pared 5 bases from V and 4 bases from J, leaving 12 bases between. The CDR3 is made up of 14 amino acids. CDR3 DNA: TGTGCCAGCAGTCAATTTGATCGGAATCAGCCCCAGCATTTT. It codes for CASSQFDRNQPQHF.

To note about this clonotype: One junction end does not reproduce the germline sequence, and a read error may be involved. V usage is TRBV11-2 and J usage is TRBJ1-1, with 10 bases aligning to TRBD1. The CDR3 is 17 residues long. CDR1 and CDR2 (germline): SGHAT, FQNNGV. CDR3 sequence reads: CASSLGWDRGANTDAFF. The CDR3 nucleotides read TGTGCCAGCAGCTTAGGATGGGACAGGGGCGCGAACACTGACGCTTTCTTT. The full variable domain, completed using reference TRBV11-2 and TRBJ1-1, is EAGVAQSPRYKIIEKRQSVAFWCNPISGHATLYWYQQILGQGPKLLIQFQNNGVVDDSQLPKDRFSAERLKGVDSTLKIQPAKLEDSAVYLCASSLGWDRGANTDAFFGQGTRLTVV.

In its sample, this clonotype was seen a few times. The CDR3 sequence: CASSPGQAPLLYGYTF. In DNA, the CDR3 is TGTGCCAGCAGCCCGGGACAGGCGCCGCTTCTCTATGGCTACACCTTC. This sequence joins TRBV3-1 and TRBJ1-2; 8 nucleotides match TRBD1. V lost 4 bases and J lost 4; bases outside the gene matches: 11. Germline CDR1 and CDR2: LGHDT and YNNKEL (reference sequence). The CDR3 runs to 16 residues.

The chain uses TRBV29-1 and TRBJ1-2, with a weak D call TRBD1 (6 bases). The CDR3 spans 16 residues. V lost 0 bases to trimming and J lost 0 bases, with 14 bases between them. Looked up from germline, CDR1 is SQVTM and CDR2 is ANQGSEA. For the CDR3, the DNA is TGCAGCGTTGAAGATCGCGGGGGGCTATCTAACTATGGCTACACCTTC. Its translation is CSVEDRGGLSNYGYTF.

This chain connects TRBV3-1 to TRBJ1-2; 8 bases are a match to TRBD1. Trimming cost V 2 bases and J 7 bases; bases outside gene matches: 12. The CDR3 is 16 residues long. Germline values: CDR1 LGHDT, CDR2 YNNKEL (reference sequence). CDR3 nucleotides: TGTGCCAGCAGCCAAAAAGGCAGATCAGGGGGCCTTGGCTACACCTTC. Its protein product is CASSQKGRSGGLGYTF.

This clonotype was found many times. CDR3 region: CASSDRTSGINEQFF. CDR3 nucleotides: TGTGCCAGCAGTGATCGGACTAGCGGGATTAATGAGCAGTTCTTC. V and J are TRBV6-1 and TRBJ2-1, with 12 bases fitting TRBD2. The germline V gene has CDR1 MNHNS and CDR2 SASEGT. The V gene end was trimmed by 3 bases and the J gene end by 7 bases; junction bases not matched to a gene: 4. This CDR3 has 15 residues.

This clonotype has just a few counts. The rearrangement joins TRBV4-2 to TRBJ2-3; no clear D. This CDR3 contains 16 residues. Germline-derived CDR1 and CDR2 are LGHNA and YNFKEQ. V lost 3 bases and J 0 bases, leaving 13 bases between the germline ends. The CDR3 coding sequence is TGTGCCAGCAGCCAGTCGTCGGGCGGTAGCACAGATACGCAGTATTTT. This sequence encodes CASSQSSGGSTDTQYF.

This clonotype was seen a handful of times. The V call is TRBV3-1, the J call TRBJ1-2; the D gene is possibly TRBD1 (5 bases). Trimming took 2 bases from V and 8 from J, leaving 15 bases between them. The CDR3 spans 14 residues. In germline, CDR1 is LGHDT, CDR2 YNNKEL (reference sequence). The CDR3 region has the DNA TGTGCCAGCAGCCAACGGGGGGGTGACGGAGGCTACACCTTC. It encodes CASSQRGGDGGYTF.

On this clonotype: No conserved phenylalanine or tryptophan is present at the end of the CDR3, so a read error is the likely explanation. The rearrangement joins TRBV3-1 to TRBJ2-1; the match to TRBD2 covers 10 bases. V lost 1 base to trimming and J lost 6 bases; unmatched junction nucleotides: 6. From germline, CDR1 is LGHDT and CDR2 YNNKEL (reference sequence). The length of the CDR3 is 16 residues. As DNA, the CDR3 is TGTGCCAGCAGCCAAGGAGCGGGAGGGTTAAGCAATGAGCAGTTCGTC. Translation gives CASSQGAGGLSNEQFV.

This chain links TRBV28 with TRBJ1-2, with D hard to call. CDR3 size: 15 residues. CDR1 and CDR2 (germline): MDHEN, SYDVKM. V lost 4 bases to trimming and J lost 4 bases, with 16 bases between them. CDR3 in amino acids: CASSSVMGSAYGYTF. The DNA of the CDR3 is TGTGCCAGCAGTTCAGTTATGGGGTCGGCCTATGGCTACACCTTC.

As concerns this clonotype: A much larger clone is a single base away; this may be a read error. Likely a read error: the CDR3 ends without its conserved phenylalanine or tryptophan. V and J are TRBV4-1 and TRBJ2-5; no clear D. CDR1 and CDR2 from the germline V gene are MGHRA and YSYEKL. V gave up 0 bases and J gave up 1 base, with 9 bases separating them. This CDR3 contains 15 residues. As DNA, the CDR3 is TGCGCCAGCAGCCAAGATGGGCATTCCCAAGAGACCCAGTACCTC. This gives the protein CASSQDGHSQETQYL.

The V call is TRBV2, the J call TRBJ2-5; a weak D match, TRBD2 (5 bases). The CDR3 sequence is 11 residues long. The germline V gene has CDR1 SNHLY and CDR2 FYNNEI. V was trimmed by 8 bases and J by 5 bases, leaving 9 bases between them. CDR3 loop: CASLGEETQYF. The CDR3, as DNA: TGTGCCAGCCTCGGGGAGGAGACCCAGTACTTC.

This clonotype was detected a few times. The V and J genes are TRBV9 and TRBJ2-3; D tentatively fits TRBD1 or TRBD2 (5 bases each). Trimming cost V 0 bases and J 2 bases, with 7 bases left between them. The length of the CDR3 is 14 residues. The V gene's germline CDR1 is SGDLS and CDR2 YYNGEE. CDR3 DNA: TGTGCCAGCAGCGTAGAGGGACCCACAGATACGCAGTATTTT. Translation gives CASSVEGPTDTQYF.

This clonotype has just a few counts. CDR3: CASSSAGTGGNIQYF. The CDR3 region has the DNA TGTGCCAGCAGCTCAGCCGGGACTGGCGGAAACATTCAGTACTTC. The J gene is TRBJ2-4, the V gene TRBV11-2, with a possible D match to TRBD2 (6 bases). CDR1 and CDR2 (germline): SGHAT, FQNNGV. This CDR3 is 15 amino acids long. Trimming removed 4 bases from V and 6 bases from J, with 16 bases in between.

Note on this clonotype: Mismatch with germline at one junction end may stem from a read error. The chain has TRBV4-1 and TRBJ1-3; TRBD1 is a possible D gene (5 bases). Germline-derived CDR1 and CDR2 are MGHRA and YSYEKL. The CDR3 is 12 residues long. The DNA for the CDR3 is TGCGCCAGCAGCCAAGGGGTGGACACCAGATATTTT. Translated: CASSQGVDTRYF.

The J gene is TRBJ1-6, the V gene TRBV20-1, with TRBD1 identical over 7 bases. CDR3 size: 16 residues. Losses at the gene ends were 2 bases for V and 8 bases for J; bases not matched to a gene: 12. The germline CDR1 and CDR2 sequences are DFQATT and SNEGSKA (reference sequence). CDR3 DNA: TGCAGTGCTAGAACACGACAGAGGGGGCTCGATTCACCCCTCCACTTT. It specifies CSARTRQRGLDSPLHF.

J is TRBJ1-2 and V is TRBV20-1; possibly TRBD1 for D (5 bases). The CDR3 has 15 residues. Per germline, CDR1 DFQATT and CDR2 SNEGSKA (reference sequence). V dropped 0 bases and J dropped 1 base, with 12 bases sitting between them. The DNA for the CDR3 is TGCAGTGCTAGAGATCCGCCAGGGAGTAACTATGGCTACACCTTC. This translates into CSARDPPGSNYGYTF.

This clonotype came up a few times. The rearrangement uses TRBV5-6 and TRBJ2-1; D gene unclear. Trimming took 5 bases from V and 9 from J, leaving 12 bases between them. CDR1 SGHDT and CDR2 YYEEEE come from the germline V gene. CDR3 length: 12 amino acids. CDR3 protein: CASSSGSFEQFF. The CDR3 region has the DNA TGTGCCAGCAGTTCCGGGTCCTTTGAGCAGTTCTTC.

This clonotype has more than one count but fewer than ten. The chain carries TRBV29-1 and TRBJ2-5; 9 nucleotides align to TRBD2. This CDR3 has 17 residues. V lost 5 bases to trimming and J lost 1 base; unmatched junction nucleotides: 14. Germline CDR1 is SQVTM and CDR2 is ANQGSEA. This CDR3 is CSVRSSGRKVGQETQYF. CDR3 DNA: TGCAGCGTTAGGAGTAGCGGGAGAAAGGTGGGCCAAGAGACCCAGTACTTC.